This TCR beta chain was recovered during a study of cytomegalovirus exposure and HLA in healthy donors. Primers for the PCR totalled 60 Vbeta and 13 Jbeta. Produced via immunoSEQ multiplex PCR; TCRdb's table is partial and in-frame only. The sample has about 67,000 clones; 55% to 80% are singletons. The source of this sequence is a woman younger than 45 in good health and CMV-seronegative. Sequencing was performed on PBMCs.

For the CDR3, the DNA is TGTGCCAGCAAGTCTACTAGCACGCAAGAGACCCAGTACTTC. Amino acids: CASKSTSTQETQYF. The chain is built from TRBV2 and TRBJ2-5; a possible D gene is TRBD2 (6 bases). The CDR3 length is 14 residues. V was clipped by 7 bases and J by 2 bases, with 14 bases between them. The germline V gene has CDR1 SNHLY and CDR2 FYNNEI.